A single sample is the source of the 9 T cell receptor beta chains below, sequenced in a study of shared clonotypes between healthy human individuals. Here immunoSEQ multiplex PCR was the method, and the copy in TCRdb shows in-frame clones only, minus some. The table includes 90,000 to 100,000 clones, roughly 50% detected once. Sample: PBMCs. The receptors were gathered from a woman in her thirties or forties in good health. Some clones in this sample may be carry-over from other donors' samples.

This clone turned up a few times. In nucleotides, the CDR3 is TGTGCCAGCAGCTGGACAGGTAGCTCAGAGACCCAGTACTTC. This gives the protein CASSWTGSSETQYF. The chain uses TRBV7-9 and TRBJ2-5; 7 bases match TRBD1. Germline V gene lookup returns CDR1 SEHNR and CDR2 FQNEAQ (reference sequence). The CDR3 loop spans 14 amino acids. The ends lost 4 bases at V and 4 bases at J; junction bases unmatched: 6.

In its sample, this clone was seen once. The rearrangement joins TRBV9 to TRBJ2-2; 7 bases are a match to TRBD2. The CDR3 has 13 amino acids. CDR1 SGDLS and CDR2 YYNGEE come from the germline V gene. With V trimmed by 4 bases and J by 5 bases, 2 bases remained unmatched. The CDR3 is CASSTGGTGELFF. For the CDR3, the DNA is TGTGCCAGCAGCACCGGGGGGACCGGGGAGCTGTTTTTT.

This chain links TRBV28 with TRBJ2-5; a weak D match, TRBD1 (5 bases). V was pared by 5 bases and J by 5 bases, with 18 bases between. This CDR3 spans 15 amino acids. Germline CDR1 reads MDHEN; CDR2 reads SYDVKM. CDR3 in DNA: TGTGCCAGCAGTCTCAGGGCCCTATACTGGGAGACCCAGTACTTC. Its translation is CASSLRALYWETQYF.

The sample holds a few counts of this clone. The chain recombines TRBV7-9 with TRBJ1-5; no firm D call. V was trimmed by 3 bases and J by 3 bases, leaving 6 bases between them. There are 13 residues in the CDR3. Germline V CDR1 and CDR2: SEHNR, FQNEAQ (reference sequence). The CDR3 coding sequence is TGTGCCAGCAGCTTGGGTACCAATCAGCCCCAGCATTTT. It encodes CASSLGTNQPQHF.

The V gene is TRBV11-3, the J gene TRBJ2-3; D is unresolved. Germline CDR1 SGHNT, CDR2 YENEEA. The germline V and J ends were trimmed by 3 bases and 2 bases, with 3 bases remaining between them. The CDR3 is made up of 12 amino acids. CDR3 amino acids: CASSFHTDTQYF. Written as DNA, the CDR3 is TGTGCCAGCAGCTTTCACACAGATACGCAGTATTTT.

V is TRBV28 and J is TRBJ2-7, with a weak D call TRBD1 (6 bases). Looked up from germline, CDR1 is MDHEN and CDR2 is SYDVKM. Deletions cut 8 bases from V and 2 bases from J, with 13 bases between. The CDR3 is 13 residues long. CDR3 DNA: TGTGCCAGCCGAGCAGGACAGCCCTACGAGCAGTACTTC. As protein: CASRAGQPYEQYF.

Worth noting for this clone: The junction departs from germline at one end; a sequencing error may be responsible. The rearrangement links TRBV6-6 to TRBJ1-5; D call uncertain. This CDR3 comprises 12 residues. CDR1 is MNHNY, CDR2 SVGAGI, per germline (reference sequence). The CDR3, as DNA: TGTGCCGGCAGTTACACCATTCAGCCCCAGCATTTT. This encodes CAGSYTIQPQHF.

Many counts were recorded for this clone. The same CDR3 is also encoded by other DNA sequences in this sample. This chain connects TRBV18 to TRBJ2-2; possible D gene TRBD1, 5 bases. The CDR3 totals 16 residues. Germline assignment: CDR1 KGHSH and CDR2 LQKENI. With 5 bases removed from V and 4 bases from J, the gap between germline ends came to 17 bases. CDR3 DNA: TGTGCCAGCTCAGCCACAGCTACAGGTGGCACCGGGGAGCTGTTTTTT. Translation gives CASSATATGGTGELFF.

This chain joins TRBV29-1 and TRBJ1-2; D is perhaps TRBD1 (5 bases). The length of the CDR3 is 14 residues. Deletions cut 6 bases from V and 0 bases from J, with 14 bases between. Germline V lookup: CDR1 SQVTM, CDR2 ANQGSEA. CDR3 region: CSVPRGESNYGYTF. CDR3 nucleotides: TGCAGCGTGCCAAGAGGGGAATCTAACTATGGCTACACCTTC.